This T cell receptor (beta chain) was documented in a study of blood T cell repertoires in COVID-19. Germline V lookup: CDR1 ENHRY, CDR2 SYGVKD. The CDR3 is 18 residues long. V lost 0 bases and J lost 1; bases outside the gene matches: 6. The count of this clone is one. Under the authors' procedure: Researchers report that nucleated cell counts were estimated from reference gene primer amplification. Sequencing was performed with immunoSEQ multiplex PCR; in TCRdb, only in-frame clones are kept and a portion is missing. For V, J and clone size, that table is used; D and trimming come from the DNA. This sample carries about 250,000 clones, around 89% of them seen once, and the ten largest clones take roughly 2.5%.

The sequence was obtained from a woman in her late teens or twenties who had recovered from COVID-19. The V and J genes are TRBV10-3 and TRBJ2-3, with 11 bases that match TRBD2. The sequencing sample was made of PBMCs or T cells enriched from blood (not recorded which). The CDR3 spells CAISESTSGGLGTDTQYF. The CDR3 DNA reads TGTGCCATCAGTGAGTCTACTAGCGGGGGTTTGGGCACAGATACGCAGTATTTT.